Presented here are 23 T cell receptor beta chains from one specimen sequenced in a study of shared clonotypes between healthy human individuals. Libraries were prepared by immunoSEQ multiplex PCR; TCRdb keeps only in-frame clonotypes and omits some of them. The top ten clones hold about 1.7% of a sample with roughly 680,000 clones, 72% of them seen once. Sequenced input: memory CD4+ T cells sorted from blood. Subset meaning: CD45RA-negative fraction. The receptors derive from a woman under 40 in good health.

This chain connects TRBV10-3 to TRBJ1-3; D remains unclear. Trimming took off 8 bases at V and 0 bases at J, with 8 bases between the two ends. This CDR3 region has 13 residues. Germline V gives CDR1 ENHRY, CDR2 SYGVKD. CDR3 sequence reads: CAIGSHSGNTIYF. In nucleotides, the CDR3 is TGTGCCATCGGCAGCCACTCTGGAAACACCATATATTTT.

J is TRBJ2-1 and V is TRBV4-1; D is ambiguous. Trimming stripped 3 bases from V and 0 bases from J, with 12 bases between. The CDR3 covers 16 residues. Germline-derived CDR1 and CDR2 are MGHRA and YSYEKL. The CDR3 reads CASSQPAVSSYNEQFF. The CDR3, as DNA: TGCGCCAGCAGCCAGCCGGCGGTCAGCTCCTACAATGAGCAGTTCTTC.

This chain joins TRBV7-2 and TRBJ2-7, with D tentatively TRBD2 (6 bases). Trimming stripped 5 bases from V and 3 bases from J, with 14 bases between. CDR1 is SGHTA, CDR2 FQGNSA, per germline. The CDR3 has 14 amino acids. The CDR3 DNA reads as TGTGCCAGCAGCCCGGGGTTTAGCGGCTACGAGCAGTACTTC. Amino acids: CASSPGFSGYEQYF.

This clone was seen once. V and J are TRBV19 and TRBJ2-2; tentative D call: TRBD2 (6 bases). The CDR3 is 14 residues long. V was cut by 4 bases and J by 1 base, with 7 bases left in between. Per germline, CDR1 LNHDA and CDR2 SQIVND (reference sequence). CDR3 bases: TGTGCCAGTAGTAGCGGGGAGAACACCGGGGAGCTGTTTTTT. Residues: CASSSGENTGELFF.

The chain combines TRBV28 with TRBJ1-1; D not certain. Trimming removed 4 bases from V and 1 base from J, with 10 bases in between. The germline CDR1 and CDR2 sequences are MDHEN and SYDVKM. CDR3 size: 14 residues. CDR3 amino acids: CASSSPGWNTEAFF. The DNA of the CDR3 is TGTGCCAGCAGTTCCCCAGGATGGAACACTGAAGCTTTCTTT.

A single count supports this clone. The rearrangement links TRBV10-3 to TRBJ2-7; D gene ambiguous. Trimming left V 6 bases short and J 6 bases short, with 18 bases between. Per the germline V gene, CDR1 is ENHRY and CDR2 is SYGVKD. The CDR3 loop spans 14 amino acids. CDR3 DNA sequence: TGTGCCATCAGCGAGGAGATGGGGTTGGCCGAGCAGTACTTC. Amino acid sequence: CAISEEMGLAEQYF.

This clone was seen ten or more times. The J gene is TRBJ2-1, the V gene TRBV6-5; D not certain. The germline gives CDR1 MNHEY, CDR2 SVGAGI. Trimming left V 2 bases short and J 5 bases short, with 10 bases between. The CDR3 totals 14 residues. This CDR3 is CASSYRPQDNEQFF. In nucleotides, the CDR3 is TGTGCCAGCAGTTACCGCCCCCAGGACAATGAGCAGTTCTTC.

The chain employs TRBV5-4 and TRBJ2-7; 8 positions match TRBD1. The germline gives CDR1 SGHNT, CDR2 YYREEE (reference sequence). The CDR3 has 17 amino acids. V shed 4 bases, J shed 5 bases, and the junction held 17 bases outside the gene matches. The CDR3 spells CASSNGQGGSNLHEQYF. The CDR3 DNA sequence: TGTGCCAGCAGCAACGGACAGGGTGGATCCAACCTTCACGAGCAGTACTTC.

The J gene is TRBJ1-3, the V gene TRBV27; D remains unclear. Germline CDR1 and CDR2: MNHEY and SMNVEV (reference sequence). The CDR3 is 15 residues long. V lost 0 bases, J lost 0 bases, and 6 bases lay in between. CDR3: CASSLSGVSGNTIYF. The DNA of the CDR3 is TGTGCCAGCAGTTTATCGGGAGTCTCTGGAAACACCATATATTTT.

This clone was observed many times. Different DNA sequences within this sample yield the same CDR3. The J gene is TRBJ1-5, the V gene TRBV19; TRBD1 matches 10 bases. This CDR3 has 15 residues. J gave up 2 bases and V 5 bases, and 3 bases lay outside the gene matches. The germline CDR1 and CDR2 sequences are LNHDA and SQIVND (reference sequence). CDR3 bases: TGTGCCAGTAGTTCCGGACAGGGGGGCAATCAGCCCCAGCATTTT. Its protein is CASSSGQGGNQPQHF.

This clone was seen more than once but under ten times. In DNA form, the CDR3 reads TGTGCCAGCACCAGCTTTAGTCAGGGCGGTGAAAAACTGTTTTTT. It yields the protein CASTSFSQGGEKLFF. The chain is built from TRBV6-1 and TRBJ1-4; maybe TRBD1 (5 bases). CDR3 length: 15 residues. CDR1 is MNHNS and CDR2 is SASEGT in the germline V gene. V was trimmed by 7 bases and J by 7 bases, leaving 19 bases between them.

The chain has TRBV7-9 and TRBJ1-4; D not certain. Trimming took off 5 bases at V and 4 bases at J, with 11 bases between the two ends. Germline-derived CDR1 and CDR2 are SEHNR and FQNEAQ (reference sequence). There are 14 residues in the CDR3. The CDR3: CASSPRVDNEKLFF. Here the CDR3 DNA reads TGTGCCAGCAGCCCACGGGTGGATAATGAAAAACTGTTTTTT.

The V gene is TRBV29-1, the J gene TRBJ2-7; TRBD2 is a possible D gene (6 bases). This CDR3 has 17 amino acids. Germline V gene data show CDR1 as SQVTM and CDR2 as ANQGSEA. The V end lost 7 bases, the J end lost 5 bases, and 30 bases lay between the germline ends. CDR3 amino acids: CSASVLEGIRRCHEQYF. CDR3 DNA: TGCAGCGCTTCGGTTTTGGAGGGGATTAGGCGATGCCACGAGCAGTACTTC.

The chain is built from TRBV4-2 and TRBJ1-3; D remains unclear. The germline V gene encodes CDR1 LGHNA and CDR2 YNFKEQ. V lost 0 bases and J lost 0, with 3 bases in between. The CDR3 is 14 residues long. CDR3 sequence: CASSQEDSGNTIYF. The CDR3 DNA reads as TGTGCCAGCAGCCAAGAAGACTCTGGAAACACCATATATTTT.

J is TRBJ2-5 and V is TRBV7-9, with TRBD2 identical over 9 bases. The J segment lost 5 bases and the V segment lost 0 bases, leaving 4 bases of the junction unmatched. Germline lookup yields CDR1 SEHNR and CDR2 FQNEAQ (reference sequence). This CDR3 region has 15 residues. In nucleotides, the CDR3 is TGTGCCAGCAGCTTAGCTGGGACTAGCTATGAGACCCAGTACTTC. Residues: CASSLAGTSYETQYF.

The V and J genes are TRBV18 and TRBJ2-1, with 8 positions matching TRBD2. With V trimmed by 1 base and J by 5 bases, 1 base remained unmatched. The CDR3 sequence is 14 residues long. CDR1 and CDR2 from the germline V gene are KGHSH and LQKENI. This CDR3 reads CASSPQGLDNEQFF. The CDR3 DNA follows: TGTGCCAGCTCACCACAGGGACTAGACAATGAGCAGTTCTTC.

The genes are TRBV5-5 and TRBJ2-7; no definite D call. This CDR3 spans 13 amino acids. The V end lost 2 bases, the J end lost 3 bases, and 9 bases lay between the germline ends. Germline V gene lookup returns CDR1 SGHKS and CDR2 YYEKEE (reference sequence). CDR3 amino acids: CASSFNVGYEQYF. The CDR3 DNA follows: TGTGCCAGCAGCTTTAACGTCGGCTACGAGCAGTACTTC.

Notes on this clone: Other DNA sequences from this sample encode an identical CDR3 as well. The chain has TRBV5-1 and TRBJ2-1; 7 nucleotides match TRBD2. Germline V gene data show CDR1 as SGHRS and CDR2 as YFSETQ. This CDR3 is built from 15 residues. J was trimmed by 2 bases and V by 0 bases; bases with no gene match: 2. DNA for the CDR3: TGCGCCAGCAGCTTGGGAGCGGGAACCTACAATGAGCAGTTCTTC. It is translated as CASSLGAGTYNEQFF.

The chain uses TRBV28 and TRBJ1-4; 7 nucleotides align to TRBD1. CDR1 and CDR2 (germline): MDHEN, SYDVKM. The V segment lost 5 bases and the J segment 4 bases; nucleotides outside the gene matches: 7. CDR3 size: 15 residues. This CDR3 reads CASSHGTEVNEKLFF. CDR3 coding DNA: TGTGCCAGCAGTCATGGGACAGAAGTTAATGAAAAACTGTTTTTT.

The gene calls are TRBV7-6 and TRBJ1-1, with TRBD1 matching 10 bases. The trim removed 5 bases at V and 1 base at J, leaving 7 bases unmatched. CDR1 is SGHVS and CDR2 is FNYEAQ in the germline V gene. The CDR3 spans 16 residues. As DNA, the CDR3 is TGTGCCAGCAGCACCCGACAGGGGGCTGGGAACACTGAAGCTTTCTTT. Protein: CASSTRQGAGNTEAFF.

This clone was seen only once. The rearrangement uses TRBV7-2 and TRBJ2-7, with 7 nucleotides matching TRBD1. The ends lost 1 base at V and 3 bases at J; junction bases unmatched: 3. This CDR3 region has 14 residues. The V gene's germline CDR1 is SGHTA and CDR2 FQGNSA. CDR3 region: CASSLVTGDYEQYF. CDR3 in DNA: TGTGCCAGCAGCTTAGTCACAGGGGACTACGAGCAGTACTTC.

A few counts support this clone. The chain carries TRBV25-1 and TRBJ2-5, with D perhaps given as TRBD1 or TRBD2 (7 bases each). The J call may be mistaken, given a closer DNA end match to TRBJ2-7. Germline CDR1 and CDR2: MGHDK and SYGVNS. The CDR3 totals 14 residues. The CDR3 loop reads CASSESGGGNEQYF. CDR3 bases: TGTGCCAGCAGTGAGTCAGGGGGAGGGAACGAGCAGTACTTC.

This chain links TRBV30 with TRBJ1-5, with TRBD1 as a possible D gene (5 bases). The CDR3 loop spans 14 amino acids. Trimming took off 2 bases at V and 2 bases at J, with 10 bases between the two ends. Germline lookup yields CDR1 GTSNPN and CDR2 SVGIG (reference sequence). This CDR3 is CAWSRDLRNQPQHF. CDR3 DNA sequence: TGTGCCTGGAGTCGGGACTTGCGCAATCAGCCCCAGCATTTT.